The 3 T cell receptor beta chains listed next were all sequenced from one sample in a study of breast tumors, draining lymph nodes, adjacent tissues. TCRdb re-called the multiplex PCR reads through MiXCR, storing one row per CDR3 protein. The table lists over 35,000 distinct CDR3 sequences, around 35% of them singletons, with about a tenth in the top ten. Input material: breast tumor tissue. Source of these receptors: a female donor with breast cancer. Some clones in this sample may be carry-over from other donors' samples.

CDR3 sequence: CASSFPRMNTEAFF. CDR3 nucleotides: TGTGCCAGCAGCTTCCCCCGGATGAACACTGAAGCTTTCTTT. The V gene is TRBV7-2, the J gene TRBJ1-1; D ambiguous. The CDR3 sequence is 14 residues long. CDR1 SGHTA and CDR2 FQGNSA come from the germline V gene. Trimming removed 3 bases at V and 0 bases at J, with 8 bases between. Filled out from reference TRBV7-2 and TRBJ1-1, the complete variable domain reads GAGVSQSPSNKVTEKGKDVELRCDPISGHTALYWYRQSLGQGLEFLIYFQGNSAPDKSGLPSDRFSAERTGGSVSTLTIQRTQQEDSAVYLCASSFPRMNTEAFFGQGTRLTVV.

This clonotype was seen ten or more times. V gene TRBV15 combines with J gene TRBJ2-1; D gene uncertain. CDR1 and CDR2 from the germline V gene are LNHNV and YYDKDF (reference sequence). This CDR3 has 12 amino acids. V was trimmed by 3 bases and J by 4 bases, leaving 4 bases between them. The CDR3 sequence: CATSSGYNEQFF. CDR3 nucleotide sequence: TGTGCCACCAGCAGCGGATACAATGAGCAGTTCTTC.

This clonotype was found many times. The chain is built from TRBV5-5 and TRBJ2-3, with a weak D call TRBD2 (5 bases). Trimming stripped 0 bases from V and 4 bases from J, with 18 bases between. CDR1 and CDR2 (germline): SGHKS, YYEKEE (reference sequence). The CDR3 extends over 17 amino acids. CDR3 nucleotides: TGTGCCAGCAGCTTGGCTTCTCAGGCACAGAGGGCAGATACGCAGTATTTT. Its translation: CASSLASQAQRADTQYF. Full variable domain (outside the CDR3, taken from reference TRBV5-5 and TRBJ2-3): DAGVTQSPTHLIKTRGQQVTLRCSPISGHKSVSWYQQVLGQGPQFIFQYYEKEERGRGNFPDRFSARQFPNYSSELNVNALLLGDSALYLCASSLASQAQRADTQYFGPGTRLTVL.